This TCR beta chain was profiled in a study of blood T cell repertoires in COVID-19 (dated by TCRdb to about 2020). Background on the whole study: Collaborator samples came from the United States, Italy and Spain and covered acute and convalescent phases of COVID-19. The material from the prospective study consisted of cDNA or gDNA derived from T cells, B-cell-depleted T cells, or PBMCs. Subjects who had been exposed to COVID-19, were actively infected with it, or had recovered from it provided the deeply sampled blood TCRbeta repertoires that made up the dataset. The repertoires were released in a freely available public database intended as a resource for research on the immune response to SARS-CoV-2. The samples were drawn from the first 160 participants of the ongoing ImmuneRACE study and from 1,254 subjects provided by 6 global collaborators. The sample metadata nearly always contained a de-identified subject ID, COVID-19 status, age in years and sex. Where HLA class I and class II types were available, the types were taken from metadata supplied by the sample provider, not from assay-based typing.

According to the germline V gene, CDR1 reads MNHEY and CDR2 reads SVGEGT. The CDR3, from cysteine to phenylalanine, totals 18 residues. Of the read, only the CDR3 DNA is kept; its 54 bases are in frame from base 1. V is clipped by 0 bases and J by 3 bases, and the sequence between their germline boundaries is 17 bases long. Here is what the overall study found, with its caveats: Clinical and demographic metadata were provided uncurated, with the amount varying by source and participant.

Another Seattle source contributed samples from volunteer blood donors who had recovered from COVID-19. Each collaborating institution followed its own protocols to collect whole blood in K2EDTA tubes. Collaborator samples were shipped for TCRbeta analysis as frozen whole blood, isolated PBMCs, or DNA extracted from either sample type. Turning to this clone: The antigen it recognizes is unknown. No base quality values were provided; no much bigger clone lies one nucleotide off.

The immunoSEQ Assay, a bias-controlled multiplex PCR, was used to amplify TCRbeta CDR3 regions from genomic DNA. The paper's data handling went like this. The number of nucleated cells in each sample was estimated from the amplification of reference gene primers within the assay. To quantify the absolute abundance of each unique TCRbeta CDR3 rearrangement, sequence reads were collapsed and filtered. For each sample, productive Simpson clonality was calculated as the square root of Simpson's diversity index over productive rearrangements. TCRdb carries this immuneACCESS record with in-frame sequences only. Its versions omit some clonotypes, under half of them owing to an unresolved V gene in the studies checked, with the rest unexplained. V and J calls and clone size follow that table, whereas D and trimming were derived from the DNA. In this sample the table shows some 200,000 clones, around 84% of which occur a single time. The ten largest make up around 5.5% of the sample.

The TCR originated in an older woman who had recovered from COVID-19. Sequencing was performed on peripheral blood. The chain is made from TRBV6-2 or TRBV6-3 and TRBJ2-2; the best D guess is TRBD1, with 6 bases matching. Read as DNA, the sequence is TGTGCCAGCAGTTACTCGATCGTGGGGGCCAGACACACCGGGGAGCTGTTTTTT. Its protein product is CASSYSIVGARHTGELFF.